These 5 T cell receptor beta chains were sequenced from one sample in a study of beta chain features in type 1 diabetes. Study results and caveats: Across all four CD4+ subsets, people with type 1 diabetes showed modestly shorter TCRB CDR3s.

Sequencing targeted expressed TCRB transcripts, as all isolated RNA had been reverse transcribed. This table comes from immunoSEQ multiplex PCR, and its TCRdb copy is limited to in-frame clones, with some not included. The table shows 150,000 to 200,000 clones, with approximately 7.8% occurring only once. Their specific antigens are unknown. Sequenced material: central memory CD4+ T cells from blood. Receptors were obtained from a woman in her thirties or forties with type 1 diabetes.

This clone was found a few times. The V gene is TRBV12-5, the J gene TRBJ2-5; 12 bases line up with TRBD2. The CDR3 consists of 15 residues. CDR1 and CDR2 (germline): LGHNT, FRNRAP. The trim removed 1 base at V and 5 bases at J, leaving 2 bases unmatched. The CDR3 is CASGLGTSGVETQYF. The CDR3 DNA follows: TGTGCTAGTGGTTTGGGGACTAGCGGGGTCGAGACCCAGTACTTC.

This clone was picked up a small number of times. The chain uses TRBV28 and TRBJ2-1; D perhaps matches TRBD1 (5 bases). In germline, CDR1 is MDHEN, CDR2 SYDVKM. The CDR3 is made up of 12 amino acids. V dropped 10 bases and J dropped 0 bases, with 7 bases sitting between them. This chain's CDR3 is CAIQGSYNEQFF. As DNA, the CDR3 is TGTGCCATCCAGGGCTCCTACAATGAGCAGTTCTTC.

This sequence joins TRBV28 and TRBJ2-7; TRBD1 matches at 8 bases. Germline assignment: CDR1 MDHEN and CDR2 SYDVKM. The CDR3 contains 14 residues. V dropped 5 bases and J dropped 0; count of bases not matched to a gene: 3. CDR3 DNA: TGTGCCAGCAGTCCAGGACAGGGCTCCTACGAGCAGTACTTC. It encodes CASSPGQGSYEQYF. Supplemented by reference TRBV28 and TRBJ2-7, the full variable domain reads DVKVTQSSRYLVKRTGEKVFLECVQDMDHENMFWYRQDPGLGLRLIYFSYDVKMKEKGDIPEGYSVSREKKERFSLILESASTNQTSMYLCASSPGQGSYEQYFGPGTRLTVT.

This clone turned up a few times. This rearrangement joins TRBV2 to TRBJ1-5, with TRBD1 as a possible D gene (5 bases). The CDR3 extends over 15 amino acids. Trimming took off 1 base at V and 4 bases at J, with 11 bases between the two ends. Germline V lookup: CDR1 SNHLY, CDR2 FYNNEI. CDR3 amino acids: CASSEGSGGNQPQHF. CDR3 nucleotides: TGTGCCAGCAGTGAAGGGTCGGGGGGAAATCAGCCCCAGCATTTT.

The chain combines TRBV2 with TRBJ1-2; D is possibly TRBD1 (6 bases). Germline CDR1 SNHLY, CDR2 FYNNEI. Trimming pared 6 bases from V and 4 bases from J, leaving 12 bases between. The CDR3 length is 13 residues. CDR3 sequence: CASSGGAAYGYTF. In DNA form, the CDR3 reads TGTGCCAGCAGCGGGGGGGCGGCCTATGGCTACACCTTC. Using reference TRBV2 and TRBJ1-2 for the parts outside the CDR3, the full variable domain is EPEVTQTPSHQVTQMGQEVILRCVPISNHLYFYWYRQILGQKVEFLVSFYNNEISEKSEIFDDQFSVERPDGSNFTLKIRSTKLEDSAMYFCASSGGAAYGYTFGSGTRLTVV.